Presented here are 11 T cell receptor beta chains from one specimen sequenced in a study of blood T cells in healthy people across ages. Next came a second PCR, run for about 6 to 12 cycles, which used a sample-barcoded 5' primer along with a J-beta primer mix. Via MiXCR, TCRdb re-called the 5' RACE reads, giving one row per CDR3 protein. The data show about a million distinct CDR3 sequences, roughly 48% seen once. The sequencing sample was made of blood. The receptors shown here come from a man aged 25 to 40 in good health.

The chain employs TRBV29-1 and TRBJ1-2; D is undetermined. The length of the CDR3 is 13 residues. Germline-derived CDR1 and CDR2 are SQVTM and ANQGSEA. V was cut by 7 bases and J by 4 bases, with 16 bases left in between. CDR3 coding DNA: TGCAGCGCCATAGGAAGTTTTACCTATGGCTACACCTTC. Translated, it gives CSAIGSFTYGYTF. The full variable domain, with the rest looked up from reference TRBV29-1 and TRBJ1-2, is SAVISQKPSRDICQRGTSLTIQCQVDSQVTMMFWYRQQPGQSLTLIATANQGSEATYESGFVIDKFPISRPNLTFSTLTVSNMSPEDSSIYLCSAIGSFTYGYTFGSGTRLTVV.

The chain carries TRBV4-2 and TRBJ1-5, with 10 bases lining up with TRBD1. The CDR3 has 15 amino acids. The germline CDR1 and CDR2 sequences are LGHNA and YNFKEQ. With V trimmed by 4 bases and J by 3 bases, 3 bases remained unmatched. In nucleotides, the CDR3 is TGTGCCAGCAGCCGAGGGACAGGGGTCAATCAGCCCCAGCATTTT. This gives the protein CASSRGTGVNQPQHF.

For this clonotype: Compared with germline, one end of the junction differs, possibly owing to a read error. The chain couples TRBV6-1 to TRBJ1-2, with unresolved D. Germline loops: CDR1 MNHNS, CDR2 SASEGT. There are 12 residues in the CDR3. The CDR3 sequence is CASSEGSYDYTF. CDR3 nucleotides: TGTGCCAGCAGTGAGGGGTCCTATGACTACACCTTC.

This clonotype was recorded a few times. The chain combines TRBV12-3 or TRBV12-4 with TRBJ2-1, with D hard to call. Trimming shortened V by 8 bases and J by 5 bases, and 16 bases separated the two germline ends. The CDR3 length is 14 residues. CDR3 region: CASLAAQRNNEQFF. Written as DNA, the CDR3 is TGTGCCAGCTTAGCAGCACAACGGAACAATGAGCAGTTCTTC.

For this clonotype: Germline and junction disagree at one end, which may indicate a read error. The CDR3 nucleotides read TGTGCTAGCAGTTCCACCGGGACAGGGCTGGGCGAGCAGTACTTC. Protein sequence: CASSSTGTGLGEQYF. The chain joins TRBV28 to TRBJ2-5, with 9 positions matching TRBD1. The end of the DNA fits TRBJ2-7 better, so the J call may be wrong. From germline, CDR1 is MDHEN and CDR2 SYDVKM. The CDR3 is 15 amino acids.

This clonotype was observed a handful of times. V gene TRBV6-6 combines with J gene TRBJ2-5; the D is unclear. Trimming cost V 2 bases and J 5 bases, with 21 bases left between them. CDR3 length: 17 residues. Germline CDR1 is MNHNY and CDR2 is SVGAGI (reference sequence). The CDR3 here is CASSYPAAGLFGETQYF. The CDR3 nucleotides read TGTGCCAGCAGTTACCCGGCGGCAGGCCTTTTTGGTGAGACCCAGTACTTC.

The rearrangement links TRBV9 to TRBJ2-1; TRBD2 might be the D (6 bases). The CDR3 loop spans 15 amino acids. The germline V gene has CDR1 SGDLS and CDR2 YYNGEE. Trimming stripped 4 bases from V and 4 bases from J, with 15 bases between. CDR3: CASSPGGGGYNEQFF. The CDR3 DNA follows: TGTGCCAGCAGCCCCGGGGGTGGCGGGTACAATGAGCAGTTCTTC.

This rearrangement joins TRBV28 to TRBJ1-1; D remains unclear. Germline V gene data show CDR1 as MDHEN and CDR2 as SYDVKM. There are 14 residues in the CDR3. Trimming cost V 6 bases and J 8 bases, with 19 bases left between them. In nucleotides, the CDR3 is TGTGCCAGCAGCCCCAGCCGGGCGGCCCACGAAGCTTTCTTT. Its protein is CASSPSRAAHEAFF.

This rearrangement joins TRBV29-1 to TRBJ1-3; D remains ambiguous. Germline assignment: CDR1 SQVTM and CDR2 ANQGSEA. CDR3 length: 13 residues. Trimming removed 3 bases from V and 0 bases from J, with 6 bases in between. CDR3 nucleotide sequence: TGCAGCGTTGATGCGGGCTCTGGAAACACCATATATTTT. Its protein is CSVDAGSGNTIYF.

The chain is built from TRBV27 and TRBJ2-7; 8 nucleotides agree with TRBD1. V lost 7 bases to trimming and J lost 7 bases; unmatched junction nucleotides: 9. Germline lookup yields CDR1 MNHEY and CDR2 SMNVEV (reference sequence). The CDR3 contains 13 residues. Written as DNA, the CDR3 is TGTGCCAGCAAAGGACAGGGAGGCAATGAGCAGTACTTC. Encoded protein: CASKGQGGNEQYF.

The genes are TRBV6-5 and TRBJ1-5, with D maybe TRBD1 (5 bases). The CDR3 sequence is 13 residues long. Trimming took 7 bases from V and 7 from J, leaving 14 bases between them. Germline values: CDR1 MNHEY, CDR2 SVGAGI. The CDR3 is CASKPLGGQPQHF. Here the CDR3 DNA reads TGTGCCAGCAAACCCCTCGGGGGACAGCCCCAGCATTTT.